The 5 T cell receptor delta chains below all came from one sample that was sequenced in a study of gamma-delta chains in newborns, infants, children (dated by TCRdb to between 2018 and 2021). Sequenced using an Illumina MiSeq. TCRdb called clones afresh from the public reads with CATT; identical DNA rows were later merged. Counted in this sample were around 8,100 delta-chain clones; 3% to 4% of them appeared once. The ten largest clonotypes hold over 15% of the sample. Sequences were obtained from blood. All receptors derive from a child who was a newborn, infant or young child, either healthy, febrile or measles-vaccinated (not recorded which).

As for this clone: A read error is possible here, since a much larger clone lies one base away. This chain uses TRDV2 with TRDJ3; D is uncertain. Here the J gene was assigned by germline matching of the DNA, as TCRdb has none. Germline values: CDR1 GEAIGNYY, CDR2 EKD. Trimming removed 3 bases from V and 0 bases from J, with 20 bases in between. This CDR3 contains 20 residues. CDR3 in DNA: TGTGCCTGTGACCCGTTGAGGGACATGCCTAGCTCCTGGGACACCCGACAGATGTTTTTC. Translating gives CACDPLRDMPSSWDTRQMFF.

As concerns this clone: TCRdb's protein, taken from a much larger clone, differs from this DNA's translation at residue 6, likely owing to a read error; the protein displayed comes from the DNA. The chain is built from TRDV2 and TRDJ1; D might be TRDD3 (5 bases). This CDR3 contains 13 residues. Per the germline V gene, CDR1 is GEAIGNYY and CDR2 is EKD. V shed 0 bases and J shed 2 bases, with 6 bases lying between them. Here the CDR3 DNA reads TGTGCCTGTGACACCCGGGATACCGATAAACTCATCTTT. Protein product: CACDTRDTDKLIF.

This clone was detected a few times. The V gene is TRDV2, the J gene TRDJ1; 9 nucleotides align to TRDD3. The germline V gene has CDR1 GEAIGNYY and CDR2 EKD. The CDR3 length is 15 residues. The V gene end was trimmed by 2 bases and the J gene end by 9 bases; junction bases not matched to a gene: 12. CDR3 sequence reads: CACDILGDTKMELIF. CDR3 in DNA: TGTGCCTGTGACATACTGGGGGACACAAAGATGGAACTCATCTTT.

This clone was picked up a small number of times. A much larger clone is a single base away; this may be a read error. This sample includes further DNA sequences coding for the same CDR3. This sequence joins TRDV2 and TRDJ3, with 11 bases fitting TRDD3. CDR1 and CDR2 from the germline V gene are GEAIGNYY and EKD. The CDR3 spans 18 residues. The CDR3 region has the DNA TGTGCCTGTGACACTGGGGGATACGATTCCTGGGACACCCGACAGATGTTCTTC. This codes for CACDTGGYDSWDTRQMFF.

By sample fraction, this clone is medium-sized. Other DNA sequences from this sample encode an identical CDR3 as well. This chain joins TRDV2 and TRDJ1; 12 bases fit TRDD3. Losses at the gene ends were 3 bases for V and 3 bases for J; bases not matched to a gene: 4. From germline, CDR1 is GEAIGNYY and CDR2 EKD. This CDR3 is built from 15 residues. The CDR3 loop is CACDLLGDTADKLIF. CDR3 bases: TGTGCCTGTGACCTACTGGGGGATACTGCCGATAAACTCATCTTT.